These 26 T cell receptor beta chains were sequenced from one sample in a study of CXCR3-negative and CXCR3-positive naive CD8 T cells. UMI-labeled TRB cDNA libraries were prepared by 5' RACE. One entry per CDR3 protein, without DNA, is what TCRdb gives after re-calling the 5' RACE reads. The sample holds approximately 83,000 distinct CDR3 sequences. Sample: naive CXCR3- CD8+ T cells from blood. As to subset: CD45RO-CCR7+CD27+CD95- naive CD8+ T cells lacking CXCR3 (TNR3-). These receptors all stem from a human donor in good health. Some clones in this sample may be carry-over from other donors' samples.

This chain uses TRBV5-1 with TRBJ1-4; without DNA, the TCRdb call of TRBD1 cannot be checked. The length of the CDR3 is 14 residues. Germline V lookup: CDR1 SGHRS, CDR2 YFSETQ. CDR3 in amino acids: CASSRGTGQPKLFF.

The gene calls are TRBV7-6 and TRBJ2-7; TCRdb picks TRBD2, but there is no DNA to check that call. CDR1 is SGHVS, CDR2 FNYEAQ, per germline. CDR3 length: 18 residues. CDR3 in amino acids: CASSVNHIAGGITYEQYF.

The chain links TRBV19 to TRBJ1-1; TCRdb's D gene call, TRBD1, goes unchecked for lack of DNA. Per the germline V gene, CDR1 is LNHDA and CDR2 is SQIVND (reference sequence). The CDR3 extends over 15 amino acids. CDR3: CASSIEGTGGTEAFF.

The V call is TRBV29-1, the J call TRBJ2-1; TCRdb gives TRBD2 as the D gene, but with no DNA this cannot be confirmed. The CDR3 spans 16 residues. Germline V lookup: CDR1 SQVTM, CDR2 ANQGSEA. This CDR3 is CSGTGTTESSYNEQFF.

The rearrangement joins TRBV28 to TRBJ2-7; the D call from TCRdb, TRBD1, cannot be confirmed without DNA. CDR3 length: 17 amino acids. Per germline, CDR1 MDHEN and CDR2 SYDVKM. The CDR3: CASSSGQVLPGVYEQYF.

The V gene is TRBV19, the J gene TRBJ2-1; with no DNA, the TCRdb D assignment of TRBD1 cannot be verified. The CDR3 contains 13 residues. Germline values: CDR1 LNHDA, CDR2 SQIVND (reference sequence). The CDR3 sequence is CAIGGYSYNEQFF.

The chain links TRBV11-2 to TRBJ2-1; TCRdb picks TRBD1, but there is no DNA to check that call. This CDR3 comprises 13 residues. CDR1 is SGHAT and CDR2 is FQNNGV in the germline V gene. The CDR3 reads CASSLGGVSEQFF.

The chain is built from TRBV7-6 and TRBJ1-6; the TCRdb D gene call, TRBD1, has no DNA to confirm it. The CDR3 totals 14 residues. Per germline, CDR1 SGHVS and CDR2 FNYEAQ. The CDR3: CASSLTGFNSPLHF. The full variable domain, its missing parts supplied by reference TRBV7-6 and TRBJ1-6, is GAGVSQSPRYKVTKRGQDVALRCDPISGHVSLYWYRQALGQGPEFLTYFNYEAQQDKSGLPNDRFSAERPEGSISTLTIQRTEQRDSAMYRCASSLTGFNSPLHFGNGTRLTVT.

This CDR3 reads CASSLLAGYTDTQYF. This rearrangement joins TRBV7-2 to TRBJ2-3; TCRdb's assignment of TRBD2 cannot be checked, as there is no DNA. This CDR3 has 15 amino acids. Germline V lookup: CDR1 SGHTA, CDR2 FQGNSA.

The genes are TRBV29-1 and TRBJ2-7. The CDR3 consists of 12 residues. Per the germline V gene, CDR1 is SQVTM and CDR2 is ANQGSEA. The CDR3 here is CSVKAATYEQYF.

The chain employs TRBV24-1 and TRBJ2-2. The CDR3 spans 11 residues. Per the germline V gene, CDR1 is KGHDR and CDR2 is SFDVKD. The CDR3 loop is CATGEPRELFF.

The CDR3 loop reads CASRPRDRLYEQYF. V usage is TRBV28 and J usage is TRBJ2-7; TCRdb's D call of TRBD1 is untestable without DNA. Germline CDR1 reads MDHEN; CDR2 reads SYDVKM. The CDR3 contains 14 residues.

The chain is built from TRBV20-1 and TRBJ2-3; without DNA, the TCRdb call of TRBD1 cannot be checked. CDR3 size: 14 residues. Germline values: CDR1 DFQATT, CDR2 SNEGSKA (reference sequence). The CDR3 loop reads CSAQPIEGPDTQYF.

The V call is TRBV6-2 or TRBV6-3, the J call TRBJ2-3; no DNA is available, so the TRBD2 call from TCRdb remains unchecked. Germline V gene lookup returns CDR1 MNHEY and CDR2 SVGEGT. The CDR3 is 15 amino acids. The CDR3 reads CASSAAVLSTDTQYF.

This rearrangement joins TRBV29-1 to TRBJ1-3; the D gene TCRdb calls, TRBD1, cannot be checked with no DNA. Germline V gives CDR1 SQVTM, CDR2 ANQGSEA. This CDR3 comprises 15 residues. The CDR3 reads CSVEDPGETGNTIYF.

V gene TRBV20-1 combines with J gene TRBJ2-4; as DNA is missing, the TRBD2 call by TCRdb cannot be tested. Germline CDR1 DFQATT, CDR2 SNEGSKA (reference sequence). This CDR3 has 14 residues. The CDR3 sequence: CSTLAELAKNIQYF.

This chain joins TRBV13 and TRBJ1-5; TCRdb designates TRBD1, a call that cannot be tested without DNA. The CDR3 contains 14 residues. Germline assignment: CDR1 PRHDT and CDR2 FYEKMQ (reference sequence). The CDR3 reads CASSLGRGNQPQHF.

The rearrangement uses TRBV28 and TRBJ1-5; TCRdb lists TRBD1, though no DNA is available to test this call. The CDR3 sequence is 14 residues long. Germline loops: CDR1 MDHEN, CDR2 SYDVKM. Here the CDR3 reads CASSSPGGGQPQHF.

The rearrangement uses TRBV2 and TRBJ2-7; checking the TCRdb D call of TRBD2 is not possible without DNA. Germline lookup yields CDR1 SNHLY and CDR2 FYNNEI. The CDR3 length is 14 residues. CDR3: CASRGLAGVLEQYF.

The rearrangement links TRBV4-2 to TRBJ2-7; with no DNA, the TCRdb D assignment of TRBD2 cannot be verified. The CDR3 extends over 16 amino acids. Germline values: CDR1 LGHNA, CDR2 YNFKEQ. CDR3 sequence: CASSQDRSGGYYEQYF.

The rearrangement uses TRBV12-3 or TRBV12-4 and TRBJ2-7; TCRdb names TRBD2, which stays unverified in the absence of DNA. The CDR3 contains 16 residues. The CDR3: CASSSRLAGPSYEQYF.

This sequence joins TRBV29-1 and TRBJ1-1; TCRdb picks TRBD1, but there is no DNA to check that call. The CDR3 is made up of 14 amino acids. Germline CDR1 is SQVTM and CDR2 is ANQGSEA. The CDR3: CSVDRQGLNTEAFF.

V and J are TRBV7-9 and TRBJ1-2. CDR1 is SEHNR, CDR2 FQNEAQ, per germline (reference sequence). The length of the CDR3 is 15 residues. CDR3 sequence reads: CASSLENERYYGYTF.

The chain has TRBV14 and TRBJ1-6; with no DNA, the TCRdb D assignment of TRBD1 cannot be verified. Germline V lookup: CDR1 SGHDN, CDR2 FVKESK. This CDR3 is 13 amino acids long. CDR3 loop: CASSLSPSAPLHF.

The chain carries TRBV6-6 and TRBJ2-1; as DNA is missing, the TRBD1 call by TCRdb cannot be tested. Germline V gene data show CDR1 as MNHNY and CDR2 as SVGAGI (reference sequence). The CDR3 length is 16 residues. The CDR3 is CASSSGGGPPNDEQFF.

The V call is TRBV27, the J call TRBJ2-7. The germline V gene encodes CDR1 MNHEY and CDR2 SMNVEV (reference sequence). The CDR3 extends over 13 amino acids. CDR3 in amino acids: CASSLGSYYEQYF.